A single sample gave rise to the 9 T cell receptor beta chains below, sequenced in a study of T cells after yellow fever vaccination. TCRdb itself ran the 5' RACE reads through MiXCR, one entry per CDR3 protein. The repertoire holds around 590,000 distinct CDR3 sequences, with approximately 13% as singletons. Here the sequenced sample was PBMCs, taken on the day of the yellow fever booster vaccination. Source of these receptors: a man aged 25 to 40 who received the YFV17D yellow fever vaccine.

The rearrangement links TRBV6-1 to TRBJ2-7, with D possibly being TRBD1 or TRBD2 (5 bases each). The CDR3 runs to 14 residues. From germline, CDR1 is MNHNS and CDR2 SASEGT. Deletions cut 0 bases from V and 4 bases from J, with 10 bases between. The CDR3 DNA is TGTGCCAGCAGTGAAGCGGGGCCGGGATACGAGCAGTACTTC. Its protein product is CASSEAGPGYEQYF.

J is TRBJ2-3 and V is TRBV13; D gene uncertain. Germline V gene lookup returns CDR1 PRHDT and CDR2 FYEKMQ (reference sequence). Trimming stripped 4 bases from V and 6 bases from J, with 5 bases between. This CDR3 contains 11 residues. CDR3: CASSYMDTQYF. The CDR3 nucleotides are TGTGCCAGCAGCTATATGGATACGCAGTATTTT.

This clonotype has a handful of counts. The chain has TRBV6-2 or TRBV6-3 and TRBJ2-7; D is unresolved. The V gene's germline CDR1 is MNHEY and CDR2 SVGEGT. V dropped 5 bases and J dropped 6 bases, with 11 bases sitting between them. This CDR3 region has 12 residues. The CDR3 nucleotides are TGTGCCAGCAGTCGCCTACCCCCCGAGCAGTACTTC. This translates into CASSRLPPEQYF.

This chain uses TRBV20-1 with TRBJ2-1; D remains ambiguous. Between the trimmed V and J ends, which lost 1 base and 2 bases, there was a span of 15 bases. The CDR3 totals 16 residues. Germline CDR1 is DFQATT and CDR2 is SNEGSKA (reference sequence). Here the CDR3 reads CSARGAEGNAYNEQFF. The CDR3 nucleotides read TGCAGTGCTAGAGGGGCGGAAGGGAATGCCTACAATGAGCAGTTCTTC.

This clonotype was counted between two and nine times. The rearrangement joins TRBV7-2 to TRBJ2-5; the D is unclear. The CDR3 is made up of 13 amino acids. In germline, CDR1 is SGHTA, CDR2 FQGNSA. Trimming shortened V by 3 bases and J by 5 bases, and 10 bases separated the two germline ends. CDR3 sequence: CASSFRRTETQYF. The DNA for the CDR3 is TGTGCCAGCAGCTTCCGAAGGACGGAGACCCAGTACTTC.

CDR3 in DNA: TGTGCTGTGAAGCGGGGGCTACAAGAGACCCAGTACTTC. Translated, it gives CAVKRGLQETQYF. The chain is built from TRBV10-3 and TRBJ2-5; 8 bases are a match to TRBD2. The CDR3 spans 13 residues. CDR1 and CDR2 from the germline V gene are ENHRY and SYGVKD.

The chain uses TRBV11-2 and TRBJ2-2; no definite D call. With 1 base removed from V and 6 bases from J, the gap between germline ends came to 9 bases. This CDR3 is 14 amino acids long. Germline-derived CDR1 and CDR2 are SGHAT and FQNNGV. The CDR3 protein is CASSLGVSPGELFF. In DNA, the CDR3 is TGTGCCAGCAGCTTAGGGGTTAGTCCCGGGGAGCTGTTTTTT. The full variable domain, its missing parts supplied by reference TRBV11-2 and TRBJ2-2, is EAGVAQSPRYKIIEKRQSVAFWCNPISGHATLYWYQQILGQGPKLLIQFQNNGVVDDSQLPKDRFSAERLKGVDSTLKIQPAKLEDSAVYLCASSLGVSPGELFFGEGSRLTVL.

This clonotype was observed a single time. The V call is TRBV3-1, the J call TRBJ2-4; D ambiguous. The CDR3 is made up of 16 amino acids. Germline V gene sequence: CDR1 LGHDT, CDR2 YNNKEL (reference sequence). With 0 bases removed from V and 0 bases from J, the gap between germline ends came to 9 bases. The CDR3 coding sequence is TGTGCCAGCAGCCAAGATCTGCGGCTAGCCAAAAACATTCAGTACTTC. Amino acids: CASSQDLRLAKNIQYF.

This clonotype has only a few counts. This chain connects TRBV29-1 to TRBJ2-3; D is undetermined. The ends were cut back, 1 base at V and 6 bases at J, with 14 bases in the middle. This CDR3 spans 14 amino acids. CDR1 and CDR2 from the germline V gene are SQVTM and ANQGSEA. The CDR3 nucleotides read TGCAGCGTTGAAGGGGGAAATCTTCATGATACGCAGTATTTT. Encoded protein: CSVEGGNLHDTQYF.